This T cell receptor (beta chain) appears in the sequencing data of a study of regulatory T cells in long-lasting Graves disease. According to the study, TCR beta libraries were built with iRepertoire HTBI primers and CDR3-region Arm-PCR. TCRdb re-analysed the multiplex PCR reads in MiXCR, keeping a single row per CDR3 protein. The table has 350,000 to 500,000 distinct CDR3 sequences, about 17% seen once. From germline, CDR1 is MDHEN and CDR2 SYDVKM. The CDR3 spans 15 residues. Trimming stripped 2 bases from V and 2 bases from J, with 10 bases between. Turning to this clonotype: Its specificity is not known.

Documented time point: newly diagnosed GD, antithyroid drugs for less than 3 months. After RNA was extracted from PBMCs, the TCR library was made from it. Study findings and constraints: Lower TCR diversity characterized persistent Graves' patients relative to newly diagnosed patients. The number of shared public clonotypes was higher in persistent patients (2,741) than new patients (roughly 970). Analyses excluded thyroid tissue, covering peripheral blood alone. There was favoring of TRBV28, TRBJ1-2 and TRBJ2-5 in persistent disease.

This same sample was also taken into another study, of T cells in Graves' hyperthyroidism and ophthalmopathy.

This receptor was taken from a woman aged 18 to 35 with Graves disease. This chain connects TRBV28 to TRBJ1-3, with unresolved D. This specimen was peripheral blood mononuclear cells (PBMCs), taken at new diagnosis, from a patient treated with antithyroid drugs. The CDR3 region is CASSLGRTAGNTIYF. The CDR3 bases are TGTGCCAGCAGTTTAGGGAGGACTGCTGGAAACACCATATATTTT. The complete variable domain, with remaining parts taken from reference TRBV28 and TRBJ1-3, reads DVKVTQSSRYLVKRTGEKVFLECVQDMDHENMFWYRQDPGLGLRLIYFSYDVKMKEKGDIPEGYSVSREKKERFSLILESASTNQTSMYLCASSLGRTAGNTIYFGEGSWLTVV.